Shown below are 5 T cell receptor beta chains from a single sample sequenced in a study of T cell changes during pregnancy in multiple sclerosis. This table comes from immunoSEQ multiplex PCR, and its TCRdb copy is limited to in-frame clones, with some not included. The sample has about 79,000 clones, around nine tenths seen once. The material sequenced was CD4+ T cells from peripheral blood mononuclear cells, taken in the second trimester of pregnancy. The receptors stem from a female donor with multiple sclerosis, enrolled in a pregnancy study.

The CDR3 sequence is CASSRGGNEQFF. For the CDR3, the DNA is TGTGCCAGCTCGAGGGGGGGCAATGAGCAGTTCTTC. The chain combines TRBV9 with TRBJ2-1, with D tentatively TRBD2 (7 bases). V shed 7 bases and J shed 6 bases, with 11 bases lying between them. CDR3 size: 12 residues. In germline, CDR1 is SGDLS, CDR2 YYNGEE.

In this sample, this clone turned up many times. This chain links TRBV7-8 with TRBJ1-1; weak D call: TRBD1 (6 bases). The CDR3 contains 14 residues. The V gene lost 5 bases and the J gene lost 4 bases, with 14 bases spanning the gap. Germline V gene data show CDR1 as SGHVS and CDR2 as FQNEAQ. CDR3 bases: TGTGCCAGCAGCCTCCGGACAGATAGCACTGAAGCTTTCTTT. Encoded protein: CASSLRTDSTEAFF.

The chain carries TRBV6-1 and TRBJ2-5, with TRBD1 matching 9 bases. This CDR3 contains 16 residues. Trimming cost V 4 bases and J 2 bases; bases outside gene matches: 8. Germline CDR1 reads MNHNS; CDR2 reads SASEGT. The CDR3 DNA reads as TGTGCCAGCAGTGTCGGACAGGGGAGGGGACAAGAGACCCAGTACTTC. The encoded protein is CASSVGQGRGQETQYF.

The CDR3 region is CASSLRGSYNSPLHF. For the CDR3, the DNA is TGTGCCAGCAGCTTAAGGGGATCCTATAATTCACCCCTCCACTTT. The chain joins TRBV7-9 to TRBJ1-6; the D gene is possibly TRBD1 (5 bases). From germline, CDR1 is SEHNR and CDR2 FQNEAQ (reference sequence). This CDR3 is built from 15 residues. The V end lost 2 bases, the J end lost 1 base, and 6 bases lay between the germline ends.

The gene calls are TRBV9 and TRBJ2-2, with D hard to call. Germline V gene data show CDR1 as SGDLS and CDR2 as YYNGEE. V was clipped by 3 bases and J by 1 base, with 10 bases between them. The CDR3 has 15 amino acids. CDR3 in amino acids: CASSAARQNTGELFF. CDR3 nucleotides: TGTGCCAGCAGCGCAGCCCGACAGAACACCGGGGAGCTGTTTTTT.